This TCR beta chain originates from a study of quantifying T cell responses using KT2 cells. In the study overall: Reverse transcription used primers in the TCR alpha and beta constant regions. Estimated efficiency of the T4 ligation step was above 8.5% under optimum conditions.

This clonotype has just a few counts. Its antigen remains unknown. Each cDNA got a UMI-containing oligo ligated at its 3' end. The first PCR ran 4 to 5 cycles with an equimolar RC1.1 and RC1.2 beta primer mix. TCRdb recomputed calls from the UMI-ligation and nested PCR reads with MiXCR, one row per CDR3 protein. This table holds about 33,000 distinct CDR3 sequences, about 9.4% found once. Unmatched junction bases numbered 6, after V lost 1 base and J lost 6 bases. The length of the CDR3 is 15 residues. Whole-study findings and limits: Counts of KT2 alpha and beta sequences rose linearly with the number of KT2 cells added.

The sample is PBMC spiked with counted cells of clone KT2. KT2 cells were mixed with fixed PBMC numbers at varying ratios. The chain joins TRBV12-3 or TRBV12-4 to TRBJ2-3, with 8 bases matching TRBD2. This TCR came from a human donor. Sequenced sample: PBMCs spiked with cells of the T cell clone KT2. CDR3 sequence reads: CASSLVDGGGDTQYF. The CDR3 DNA is TGTGCCAGCAGTTTAGTTGACGGGGGGGGCGATACGCAGTATTTT.